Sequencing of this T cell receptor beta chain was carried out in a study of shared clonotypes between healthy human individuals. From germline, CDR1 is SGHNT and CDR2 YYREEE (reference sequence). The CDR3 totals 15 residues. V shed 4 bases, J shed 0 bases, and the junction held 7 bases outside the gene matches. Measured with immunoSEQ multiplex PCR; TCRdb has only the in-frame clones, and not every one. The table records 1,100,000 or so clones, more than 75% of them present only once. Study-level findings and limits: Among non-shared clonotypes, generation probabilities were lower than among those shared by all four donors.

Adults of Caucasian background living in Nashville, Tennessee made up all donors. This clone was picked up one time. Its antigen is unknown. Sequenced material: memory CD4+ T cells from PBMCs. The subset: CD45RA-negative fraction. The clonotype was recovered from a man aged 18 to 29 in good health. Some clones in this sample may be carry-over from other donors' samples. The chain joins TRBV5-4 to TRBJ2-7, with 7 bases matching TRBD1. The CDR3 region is CASSLRQGSSYEQYF. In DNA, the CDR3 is TGTGCCAGCAGCCTCAGACAGGGAAGCTCCTACGAGCAGTACTTC. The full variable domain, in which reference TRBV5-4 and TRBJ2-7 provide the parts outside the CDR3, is ETGVTQSPTHLIKTRGQQVTLRCSSQSGHNTVSWYQQALGQGPQFIFQYYREEENGRGNFPPRFSGLQFPNYSSELNVNALELDDSALYLCASSLRQGSSYEQYFGPGTRLTVT.